Presented here are 27 T cell receptor beta chains from one specimen sequenced in a study of tumor-infiltrating lymphocytes in localized non-small cell lung cancer. Profiled with immunoSEQ multiplex PCR; TCRdb holds only in-frame clones, not every one. This repertoire shows 7,000 to 8,000 clones, approximately 80% found once; its top ten account for roughly 5.6%. The source material was uninvolved lung tissue not adjacent to the tumor. These receptors were taken from a human donor with non-small cell lung cancer.

This chain uses TRBV5-1 with TRBJ2-2; TRBD1 is a possible D gene (6 bases). Germline loops: CDR1 SGHRS, CDR2 YFSETQ. The germline V and J ends were trimmed by 5 bases and 0 bases, with 11 bases remaining between them. The CDR3 is made up of 15 amino acids. DNA for the CDR3: TGCGCCAGCAGACGGGACACTACGAACACCGGGGAGCTGTTTTTT. It codes for CASRRDTTNTGELFF.

The genes are TRBV11-2 and TRBJ2-3; 7 nucleotides match TRBD2. CDR1 is SGHAT and CDR2 is FQNNGV in the germline V gene. CDR3 size: 15 residues. Trimming took 5 bases from V and 0 from J; bases not matched to a gene: 5. CDR3 protein: CASSPGGLSTDTQYF. CDR3 in DNA: TGTGCCAGCAGCCCGGGAGGCCTAAGCACAGATACGCAGTATTTT. The full variable domain, its missing parts supplied by reference TRBV11-2 and TRBJ2-3, is EAGVAQSPRYKIIEKRQSVAFWCNPISGHATLYWYQQILGQGPKLLIQFQNNGVVDDSQLPKDRFSAERLKGVDSTLKIQPAKLEDSAVYLCASSPGGLSTDTQYFGPGTRLTVL.

This clone has a handful of counts. V is TRBV14 and J is TRBJ1-2; D is ambiguous. V dropped 4 bases and J dropped 8 bases, with 11 bases sitting between them. There are 12 residues in the CDR3. Germline V gene lookup returns CDR1 SGHDN and CDR2 FVKESK. The CDR3 DNA is TGTGCCAGCAGCCGTGTCCCCTGGGGCTACACCTTC. Protein: CASSRVPWGYTF.

The V call is TRBV6-1, the J call TRBJ2-7; 9 bases are shared with TRBD1. V dropped 4 bases and J dropped 10; count of bases not matched to a gene: 8. Per germline, CDR1 MNHNS and CDR2 SASEGT. The CDR3 has 13 residues. The CDR3: CASSGSRDRDQYF. CDR3 DNA: TGTGCCAGCAGTGGGTCCCGGGACAGGGACCAGTACTTC.

This clone occurred a few times. The V call is TRBV6-5, the J call TRBJ2-5, with D perhaps assigned TRBD1 or TRBD2 (5 bases each). Germline values: CDR1 MNHEY, CDR2 SVGAGI. This CDR3 spans 14 amino acids. Trimming stripped 4 bases from V and 3 bases from J, with 12 bases between. CDR3 coding DNA: TGTGCCAGCAGTTCCCCGGGACGAGAAGAGACCCAGTACTTC. Translated: CASSSPGREETQYF.

DNA of the CDR3: TGTGCCTGGAGGGGCGAGGGGCAGCCCCAGCATTTT. Residues: CAWRGEGQPQHF. The rearrangement joins TRBV30 to TRBJ1-5, with TRBD1 as a possible D gene (5 bases). The germline V gene encodes CDR1 GTSNPN and CDR2 SVGIG (reference sequence). The CDR3 loop spans 12 amino acids. The V end lost 3 bases, the J end lost 7 bases, and 10 bases lay between the germline ends.

This clone appeared a few times. This sequence joins TRBV7-9 and TRBJ1-1, with no clear D. V lost 3 bases and J lost 4, with 15 bases in between. CDR3 length equals 15 residues. Germline V gene data show CDR1 as SEHNR and CDR2 as FQNEAQ (reference sequence). The chain's CDR3 is CASSFGRQSGTEAFF. The CDR3 DNA is TGTGCCAGCAGCTTCGGGAGGCAGTCCGGCACTGAAGCTTTCTTT.

This clone has a handful of counts. The chain recombines TRBV4-1 with TRBJ2-7; D possibly corresponds to TRBD1 (6 bases). Trimming left V 5 bases short and J 7 bases short, with 24 bases between. In germline, CDR1 is MGHRA, CDR2 YSYEKL. The CDR3 is 16 residues long. CDR3 protein: CASSSTSGDRPREQYF. Written as DNA, the CDR3 is TGCGCCAGCAGCTCTACTTCCGGAGACAGGCCCAGGGAGCAGTACTTC.

The chain combines TRBV19 with TRBJ2-5; D call uncertain. CDR3 length: 15 residues. Trimming left V 1 base short and J 1 base short, with 10 bases between. From germline, CDR1 is LNHDA and CDR2 SQIVND (reference sequence). The CDR3 here is CASSIGAQTQETQYF. Written as DNA, the CDR3 is TGTGCCAGTAGTATAGGGGCACAAACCCAAGAGACCCAGTACTTC.

The chain uses TRBV19 and TRBJ2-3, with 9 bases matching TRBD2. With V trimmed by 8 bases and J by 9 bases, 9 bases remained unmatched. The CDR3 runs to 13 residues. Germline V lookup: CDR1 LNHDA, CDR2 SQIVND (reference sequence). This CDR3 is CASRGSAGGTQYF. The DNA of the CDR3 is TGTGCCAGTCGAGGGTCGGCGGGGGGGACGCAGTATTTT.

The chain has TRBV6-6 and TRBJ1-2, with D tentatively TRBD1 (6 bases). Germline CDR1 is MNHNY and CDR2 is SVGAGI (reference sequence). V lost 2 bases and J 2 bases, leaving 6 bases between the germline ends. The CDR3 totals 13 residues. The CDR3 DNA follows: TGTGCCAGCAGTTACGGGGGCAACTATGGCTACACCTTC. Translation gives CASSYGGNYGYTF.

This clone showed up just a few times. This chain links TRBV11-2 with TRBJ2-7, with 10 bases identical to TRBD1. The trim removed 5 bases at V and 3 bases at J, leaving 13 bases unmatched. Germline CDR1 reads SGHAT; CDR2 reads FQNNGV. The CDR3 loop spans 17 amino acids. DNA for the CDR3: TGTGCCAGCAGCCTACGACCACGACAGGGGGCGTTCTACGAGCAGTACTTC. It yields the protein CASSLRPRQGAFYEQYF.

The V call is TRBV5-5, the J call TRBJ2-7; D not certain. This CDR3 has 13 amino acids. Trimming removed 0 bases at V and 9 bases at J, with 13 bases between. Germline V gene data show CDR1 as SGHKS and CDR2 as YYEKEE (reference sequence). For the CDR3, the DNA is TGTGCCAGCAGCTTGGAGGCGGCCATAGTGCAGTACTTC. Its translation: CASSLEAAIVQYF.

This clone occurred once. This chain uses TRBV9 with TRBJ2-1; TRBD2 might be the D (5 bases). V dropped 4 bases and J dropped 8 bases, with 16 bases sitting between them. The CDR3 length is 14 residues. Germline CDR1 and CDR2: SGDLS and YYNGEE. The CDR3 nucleotides read TGTGCCAGCAGCCCCCTAGGTAGCGAGGATGAGCAGTTCTTC. Translating it yields CASSPLGSEDEQFF.

V and J are TRBV5-1 and TRBJ1-1; D unresolved. V was trimmed by 6 bases and J by 1 base, leaving 7 bases between them. CDR1 is SGHRS, CDR2 YFSETQ, per germline. The CDR3 extends over 12 amino acids. CDR3 coding DNA: TGCGCCAGCAAGTATGAGAACACTGAAGCTTTCTTT. It is translated as CASKYENTEAFF.

This chain links TRBV7-2 with TRBJ1-5, with a tentative D call TRBD1 (6 bases). Trimming stripped 5 bases from V and 0 bases from J, with 20 bases between. The length of the CDR3 is 18 residues. Germline lookup yields CDR1 SGHTA and CDR2 FQGNSA. The CDR3 spells CASSPRGGGTYSNQPQHF. As DNA, the CDR3 is TGTGCCAGCAGCCCAAGGGGAGGGGGTACGTATAGCAATCAGCCCCAGCATTTT.

This clone was counted a few times. J is TRBJ2-7 and V is TRBV29-1; either TRBD1 or TRBD2 may supply D (5 bases each). CDR1 is SQVTM, CDR2 ANQGSEA, per germline. Trimming left V 5 bases short and J 3 bases short, with 11 bases between. The CDR3 contains 12 residues. The CDR3 sequence: CSVLRDGYEQYF. CDR3 bases: TGCAGCGTTTTACGGGACGGCTACGAGCAGTACTTC.

This chain uses TRBV6-1 with TRBJ1-1; D uncertain. The CDR3 consists of 13 residues. Trimming pared 7 bases from V and 1 base from J, leaving 10 bases between. Germline V CDR1 and CDR2: MNHNS, SASEGT. The CDR3 sequence: CASKRDPNTEAFF. CDR3 coding DNA: TGTGCCAGCAAGAGGGATCCGAACACTGAAGCTTTCTTT.

The J gene is TRBJ2-2, the V gene TRBV6-1; D not certain. V was shortened by 9 bases and J by 4 bases, with 15 bases between the two germline ends. The CDR3 is 14 residues long. Germline V gene data show CDR1 as MNHNS and CDR2 as SASEGT. The CDR3 spells CASRAASGTGELFF. The CDR3 DNA follows: TGTGCCAGTCGGGCCGCTTCCGGCACCGGGGAGCTGTTTTTT.

In this sample, this clone is medium-sized. The genes are TRBV6-1 and TRBJ1-1; no firm D call. Trimming stripped 2 bases from V and 1 base from J, with 17 bases between. The CDR3 has 17 residues. Germline lookup yields CDR1 MNHNS and CDR2 SASEGT. The CDR3 spells CASSEFSDTISNTEAFF. CDR3 nucleotide sequence: TGTGCCAGCAGTGAATTTTCGGATACGATCTCGAACACTGAAGCTTTCTTT.

V and J are TRBV7-2 and TRBJ1-2; D not resolved. Trimming pared 1 base from V and 3 bases from J, leaving 15 bases between. The CDR3 consists of 16 residues. Germline loops: CDR1 SGHTA, CDR2 FQGNSA. The CDR3 here is CASSLVAGLGDYGYTF. The CDR3 coding sequence is TGTGCCAGCAGCTTAGTGGCGGGTTTGGGAGACTATGGCTACACCTTC.

The chain carries TRBV6-5 and TRBJ1-6; D ambiguous. This CDR3 spans 14 amino acids. Germline V lookup: CDR1 MNHEY, CDR2 SVGAGI. V was cut by 0 bases and J by 9 bases, with 9 bases left in between. The CDR3 here is CASSYSGSGSPLHF. The DNA of the CDR3 is TGTGCCAGCAGTTACTCAGGGAGTGGTTCACCCCTCCACTTT.

The chain links TRBV30 to TRBJ1-3; D uncertain. The CDR3 has 14 residues. Germline CDR1 GTSNPN, CDR2 SVGIG (reference sequence). The ends were cut back, 0 bases at V and 2 bases at J, with 8 bases in the middle. The CDR3: CAWSVAGPGNTIYF. CDR3 sequence (DNA): TGTGCCTGGAGTGTAGCCGGGCCTGGAAACACCATATATTTT. Looking up the rest from reference TRBV30 and TRBJ1-3 gives the full variable domain: SQTIHQWPATLVQPVGSPLSLECTVEGTSNPNLYWYRQAAGRGLQLLFYSVGIGQISSEVPQNLSASRPQDRQFILSSKKLLLSDSGFYLCAWSVAGPGNTIYFGEGSWLTVV.

The DNA of the CDR3 is TGTGCCAGCAGTTACTCGACTAGCGGAGGTGAGAAGCAGTACTTC. It yields the protein CASSYSTSGGEKQYF. V is TRBV6-5 and J is TRBJ2-7; 9 bases agree with TRBD2. This CDR3 is built from 15 residues. CDR1 is MNHEY, CDR2 SVGAGI, per germline. V shed 0 bases and J 8 bases; nucleotides not matched to a gene: 8.

The CDR3 DNA is TGTGCCAGCAGCCCAGGGGCAGATACGCAGTATTTT. Translation: CASSPGADTQYF. The genes are TRBV11-2 and TRBJ2-3; weak D call: TRBD1 (6 bases). In germline, CDR1 is SGHAT, CDR2 FQNNGV. CDR3 size: 12 residues. Trimming removed 5 bases at V and 4 bases at J, with 7 bases between.

In this sample, this clone is medium-sized. The genes are TRBV5-1 and TRBJ1-1; 10 bases are a match to TRBD1. Germline lookup yields CDR1 SGHRS and CDR2 YFSETQ. The CDR3 totals 17 residues. V lost 1 base and J lost 3; bases outside the gene matches: 9. The CDR3 sequence: CASSLRDRGQQDTEAFF. The DNA for the CDR3 is TGCGCCAGCAGCTTGAGGGACAGGGGCCAACAGGACACTGAAGCTTTCTTT.

In this sample, this clone turned up once. The rearrangement links TRBV2 to TRBJ1-1; D unclear. The CDR3 consists of 11 residues. V was clipped by 7 bases and J by 7 bases, with 10 bases between them. Germline CDR1 is SNHLY and CDR2 is FYNNEI. The CDR3 is CASTQDLEAFF. As DNA, the CDR3 is TGTGCCAGCACCCAGGACCTTGAAGCTTTCTTT. Full variable domain (remainder filled in from reference TRBV2 and TRBJ1-1): EPEVTQTPSHQVTQMGQEVILRCVPISNHLYFYWYRQILGQKVEFLVSFYNNEISEKSEIFDDQFSVERPDGSNFTLKIRSTKLEDSAMYFCASTQDLEAFFGQGTRLTVV.